This passage covers 18 T cell receptor beta chains from one sample sequenced in a study of CD8+CD57+ T cells in acquired aplastic anemia. Patients included in sequencing had previously demonstrated CD8+CD57+ cell expansion by flow cytometry. Genomic DNA provided the template from which TCR beta VDJ and CDR3 profiles were obtained. TCRdb analysed the reads with MiXCR anew, one entry per CDR3 protein. Of approximately 58,000 distinct CDR3 sequences listed, approximately 54% were seen once; the top ten hold approximately 15%. Specimen: sorted CD4+, CD8+, or CD8+CD57+ T cells (not recorded which) from PBMCs. These receptors came from a human donor with aplastic anemia.

This clonotype showed up many times. The chain has TRBV20-1 and TRBJ2-3; D is uncertain. CDR1 and CDR2 from the germline V gene are DFQATT and SNEGSKA (reference sequence). This CDR3 has 15 residues. The V gene lost 3 bases and the J gene lost 0 bases, with 13 bases spanning the gap. In DNA, the CDR3 is TGCAGTGCTAGGGTTGGCTTCCTTAGCACAGATACGCAGTATTTT. Translating gives CSARVGFLSTDTQYF.

The V call is TRBV9, the J call TRBJ2-7, with D unresolved. Between the trimmed V and J ends, which lost 3 bases and 3 bases, there was a span of 16 bases. The CDR3 runs 15 residues. Germline-derived CDR1 and CDR2 are SGDLS and YYNGEE. This CDR3 is CASSASGQAGYEQYF. CDR3 in DNA: TGTGCCAGCAGCGCCAGTGGGCAGGCTGGCTACGAGCAGTACTTC.

The CDR3 spells CSASWRPDQPQHF. CDR3 DNA sequence: TGCAGTGCTAGTTGGAGGCCGGATCAGCCCCAGCATTTT. V and J are TRBV20-1 and TRBJ1-5; D unclear. Trimming took 3 bases from V and 5 from J, leaving 11 bases between them. CDR1 DFQATT and CDR2 SNEGSKA come from the germline V gene (reference sequence). CDR3 length: 13 amino acids.

The rearrangement uses TRBV20-1 and TRBJ1-1, with D perhaps matching TRBD1 (6 bases). Germline V CDR1 and CDR2: DFQATT, SNEGSKA (reference sequence). This CDR3 has 16 amino acids. Trimming removed 2 bases at V and 5 bases at J, with 21 bases between. For the CDR3, the DNA is TGCAGTGCTAGACCTCCGGGCGGGGGGCGACCGACTGAAGCTTTCTTT. The encoded protein is CSARPPGGGRPTEAFF.

V is TRBV12-3 or TRBV12-4 and J is TRBJ2-3, with TRBD2 identical over 13 bases. V dropped 5 bases and J dropped 3; count of bases not matched to a gene: 8. The CDR3 consists of 17 residues. The CDR3 here is CASSTRTSGGRTDTQYF. DNA of the CDR3: TGTGCCAGCAGTACACGGACTAGCGGGGGTCGAACAGATACGCAGTATTTT.

The rearrangement uses TRBV13 and TRBJ2-3; D unresolved. With 5 bases removed from V and 2 bases from J, the gap between germline ends came to 11 bases. CDR3 length equals 14 residues. CDR1 is PRHDT and CDR2 is FYEKMQ in the germline V gene (reference sequence). DNA for the CDR3: TGTGCCAGCAGCCGACGAAGCCACACAGATACGCAGTATTTT. Amino acid sequence: CASSRRSHTDTQYF.

The chain couples TRBV2 to TRBJ2-7; 11 bases agree with TRBD2. TRBJ2-5 matches the DNA end more closely, so the J call is doubtful. The CDR3 extends over 16 amino acids. Germline CDR1 reads SNHLY; CDR2 reads FYNNEI. The CDR3 spells CASSVRLAGRGETQYF. CDR3 sequence (DNA): TGTGCCAGCAGTGTACGACTAGCGGGAAGGGGGGAGACCCAGTACTTC.

The chain joins TRBV10-3 to TRBJ1-6; TRBD1 is a possible D gene (5 bases). V dropped 7 bases and J dropped 2 bases, with 15 bases sitting between them. Germline lookup yields CDR1 ENHRY and CDR2 SYGVKD. The CDR3 consists of 16 residues. The CDR3 DNA is TGTGCCATCACGCGTGGGGGGAACGCCTATAATTCACCCCTCCACTTT. It codes for CAITRGGNAYNSPLHF.

This clonotype is medium-sized (0.01 to 0.1%). This chain links TRBV29-1 with TRBJ2-1; TRBD1 agrees at 8 bases. Germline V gene sequence: CDR1 SQVTM, CDR2 ANQGSEA. J gave up 1 base and V 8 bases, and 10 bases lay outside the gene matches. This CDR3 comprises 15 residues. The CDR3 DNA reads as TGCAGCCTCCACCGGGGGACAGGATCCTACAATGAGCAGTTCTTC. Protein sequence: CSLHRGTGSYNEQFF.

This clonotype was counted many times. J is TRBJ2-7 and V is TRBV3-1, with D possibly matching TRBD2 (6 bases). CDR1 and CDR2 (germline): LGHDT, YNNKEL (reference sequence). The CDR3 runs to 16 residues. The V gene lost 4 bases and the J gene lost 2 bases, with 18 bases spanning the gap. Here the CDR3 DNA reads TGTGCCAGCAGCCCTTCTACATGGGGGGACGCCTACGAGCAGTACTTC. It specifies CASSPSTWGDAYEQYF.

This chain joins TRBV29-1 and TRBJ1-2; 7 nucleotides agree with TRBD1. The germline V gene encodes CDR1 SQVTM and CDR2 ANQGSEA. The CDR3 spans 13 residues. V shed 7 bases, J shed 0 bases, and the junction held 5 bases outside the gene matches. The CDR3 region has the DNA TGCAGCGCTGGGGACAGAGCTAACTATGGCTACACCTTC. It encodes CSAGDRANYGYTF.

This clonotype has a count of ten or more. V gene TRBV11-2 combines with J gene TRBJ2-1, with 8 bases fitting TRBD2. In germline, CDR1 is SGHAT, CDR2 FQNNGV. The junction had 12 bases not matched to a gene; V was cut back by 1 base and J by 1 base. The CDR3 runs 19 residues. The CDR3 DNA reads TGTGCCAGCAGCTTAGTACATAGGGTAACTAGCGGATCCTACAATGAGCAGTTCTTC. Translation: CASSLVHRVTSGSYNEQFF.

The chain is built from TRBV15 and TRBJ2-7; maybe TRBD1 (6 bases). Per the germline V gene, CDR1 is LNHNV and CDR2 is YYDKDF (reference sequence). The V gene lost 0 bases and the J gene lost 7 bases, with 13 bases spanning the gap. The CDR3 is made up of 14 amino acids. The CDR3 here is CATSRDRGLGEQYV. The CDR3 nucleotides are TGTGCCACCAGCAGAGACAGGGGTTTGGGTGAGCAGTACGTC.

In this sample, this clonotype turned up many times. The chain combines TRBV19 with TRBJ2-3, with D perhaps matching TRBD1 (6 bases). Germline V gene sequence: CDR1 LNHDA, CDR2 SQIVND (reference sequence). Trimming removed 0 bases at V and 4 bases at J, with 11 bases between. The CDR3 sequence is 15 residues long. The CDR3 DNA sequence: TGTGCCAGTAGTATAGACGCAGGGGAAGCAGATACGCAGTATTTT. This encodes CASSIDAGEADTQYF.

The rearrangement uses TRBV25-1 and TRBJ2-6; 8 nucleotides line up with TRBD1. CDR3 length: 18 residues. J gave up 1 base and V 1 base, and 6 bases lay outside the gene matches. CDR1 and CDR2 (germline): MGHDK, SYGVNS. In DNA form, the CDR3 reads TGTGCCAGCAGTGAATCTCGGGGACAGGCTTCTGGGGCCAACGTCCTGACTTTC. Translation gives CASSESRGQASGANVLTF.

This clonotype showed up many times. This chain joins TRBV11-2 and TRBJ2-7; D may be TRBD2 (5 bases). Germline V gives CDR1 SGHAT, CDR2 FQNNGV. This CDR3 has 19 amino acids. V dropped 4 bases and J dropped 0 bases, with 25 bases sitting between them. The CDR3 region has the DNA TGTGCCAGCAGCTCGCCCCCTCCTGGACTGTCTGAAAGCTCCTACGAGCAGTACTTC. This encodes CASSSPPPGLSESSYEQYF.

This clonotype has a handful of counts. This chain uses TRBV24-1 with TRBJ1-2; 7 nucleotides align to TRBD1. Unmatched junction bases numbered 4, after V lost 4 bases and J lost 3 bases. This CDR3 is built from 14 residues. Germline CDR1 reads KGHDR; CDR2 reads SFDVKD. CDR3 DNA sequence: TGTGCCACCAGTGACCAGGGGGGCGACTATGGCTACACCTTC. Its translation is CATSDQGGDYGYTF.

This clonotype turned up a few times. The V gene is TRBV11-2, the J gene TRBJ2-3; D remains unclear. The V gene's germline CDR1 is SGHAT and CDR2 FQNNGV. The CDR3 sequence is 16 residues long. V gave up 2 bases and J gave up 6 bases, with 18 bases separating them. The CDR3 protein is CASSLSAVGIGDTQYF. CDR3 nucleotides: TGTGCCAGCAGCTTAAGTGCAGTAGGAATTGGGGATACGCAGTATTTT.